Listed here are 18 T cell receptor beta chains from one sample, sequenced in a study of cytomegalovirus exposure and HLA in healthy donors. The PCR made use of 60 Vbeta and 13 Jbeta primers. Using immunoSEQ multiplex PCR, the repertoire was profiled, and TCRdb retains in-frame clones only, with some absent. Seen here are some 180,000 clones, 77% observed once, and the top ten hold roughly 3.7%. Sequencing was done on a sample of PBMCs. These receptor sequences come from a woman aged 55-69 years in good health and CMV-seropositive.

The rearrangement uses TRBV29-1 and TRBJ2-3; 11 nucleotides align to TRBD1. Germline CDR1 reads SQVTM; CDR2 reads ANQGSEA. V trimming: 6 bases; J trimming: 3 bases; junction bases outside the gene matches: 5. The CDR3 runs to 14 residues. The CDR3 DNA reads as TGCAGCGTAGGACAGGGGGCACGGACAGATACGCAGTATTTT. Translating gives CSVGQGARTDTQYF.

The CDR3 DNA sequence: TGTGCCAGTCAAACAGGGAACTATGGCTACACCTTC. Translated, it gives CASQTGNYGYTF. The chain joins TRBV28 to TRBJ1-2; D is perhaps TRBD1 (6 bases). The V gene lost 9 bases and the J gene lost 2 bases, with 10 bases spanning the gap. This CDR3 has 12 residues. Germline CDR1 MDHEN, CDR2 SYDVKM.

V and J are TRBV7-9 and TRBJ2-5; possibly TRBD1 for D (6 bases). The length of the CDR3 is 12 residues. V lost 5 bases and J 13 bases, leaving 17 bases between the germline ends. Germline CDR1 reads SEHNR; CDR2 reads FQNEAQ (reference sequence). Here the CDR3 DNA reads TGTGCCAGCAGCGCCGAAGAGGGGGTTGCGTACTTC. It encodes CASSAEEGVAYF.

The CDR3 nucleotides are TGTGCCAGCACCCGGGTCCCCAATGAAAAACTGTTTTTT. It specifies CASTRVPNEKLFF. The V and J genes are TRBV28 and TRBJ1-4; no firm D call. The CDR3 has 13 amino acids. Germline CDR1 reads MDHEN; CDR2 reads SYDVKM. V was shortened by 7 bases and J by 5 bases, with 11 bases between the two germline ends.

A single count supports this clone. V and J are TRBV19 and TRBJ1-1; tentatively, D is TRBD1 (5 bases). V was trimmed by 10 bases and J by 1 base, leaving 10 bases between them. CDR1 is LNHDA and CDR2 is SQIVND in the germline V gene (reference sequence). The CDR3 consists of 12 residues. In nucleotides, the CDR3 is TGTGCCACCCCCGACAGGAACACTGAAGCTTTCTTT. Residues: CATPDRNTEAFF.

This rearrangement joins TRBV5-1 to TRBJ2-2, with D uncertain. CDR1 and CDR2 from the germline V gene are SGHRS and YFSETQ. The CDR3 spans 15 residues. Between the trimmed V and J ends, which lost 0 bases and 7 bases, there was a span of 13 bases. CDR3 DNA: TGCGCCAGCAGCTTGGATTCTACTACGAACGGGGAGCTGTTTTTT. Protein: CASSLDSTTNGELFF. Combining the CDR3 with reference TRBV5-1 and TRBJ2-2 gives the whole variable domain KAGVTQTPRYLIKTRGQQVTLSCSPISGHRSVSWYQQTPGQGLQFLFEYFSETQRNKGNFPGRFSGRQFSNSRSEMNVSTLELGDSALYLCASSLDSTTNGELFFGEGSRLTVL.

The genes are TRBV9 and TRBJ2-1, with 7 nucleotides matching TRBD2. The CDR3 covers 16 residues. Germline V CDR1 and CDR2: SGDLS, YYNGEE. V was clipped by 0 bases and J by 4 bases; unmatched bases: 7. The DNA of the CDR3 is TGTGCCAGCAGCGTAGTTCCCAAGGGAGGGTACAATGAGCAGTTCTTC. Protein: CASSVVPKGGYNEQFF.

This clone was seen more than once but under ten times. This chain joins TRBV4-3 and TRBJ1-2; 9 nucleotides match TRBD1. Germline lookup yields CDR1 LGHNA and CDR2 YSLEER. This CDR3 has 15 residues. The J segment lost 4 bases and the V segment lost 0 bases, leaving 3 bases of the junction unmatched. The CDR3 region is CASSQDNRGLYGYTF. The CDR3 DNA follows: TGCGCCAGCAGCCAAGATAACAGGGGGCTCTATGGCTACACCTTC.

CDR3 DNA: TGTGCCAGCAGTTACCTAAGGACAGGGACCACTGAAGCTTTCTTT. This sequence encodes CASSYLRTGTTEAFF. The gene calls are TRBV6-5 and TRBJ1-1, with TRBD1 matching over 8 bases. V dropped 2 bases and J dropped 4; count of bases not matched to a gene: 6. Germline V CDR1 and CDR2: MNHEY, SVGAGI. The CDR3 loop spans 15 amino acids.

This clone was seen only a few times. The genes are TRBV14 and TRBJ1-1; TRBD1 matches at 10 bases. This CDR3 comprises 14 residues. The V gene end was trimmed by 4 bases and the J gene end by 3 bases; junction bases not matched to a gene: 2. Germline lookup yields CDR1 SGHDN and CDR2 FVKESK. DNA of the CDR3: TGTGCCAGCAGCCCAGACAGGGGGCACACTGAAGCTTTCTTT. Translating gives CASSPDRGHTEAFF.

This chain joins TRBV2 and TRBJ1-5; D unresolved. Germline lookup yields CDR1 SNHLY and CDR2 FYNNEI. The V end lost 5 bases, the J end lost 1 base, and 9 bases lay between the germline ends. The CDR3 covers 14 residues. CDR3 nucleotide sequence: TGTGCCAGCAGTCAGACGGGAAGCAATCAGCCCCAGCATTTT. Translating it yields CASSQTGSNQPQHF.

This sequence joins TRBV7-3 and TRBJ2-5; perhaps TRBD2 as D (6 bases). CDR3 length: 15 amino acids. CDR1 and CDR2 (germline): SGHTA, FQGTGA. With 6 bases removed from V and 5 bases from J, the gap between germline ends came to 19 bases. The CDR3 bases are TGTGCCAGCAGGGCGGGACTCCGGATGGAGGAGACCCAGTACTTC. Amino acid sequence: CASRAGLRMEETQYF.

The chain links TRBV5-8 to TRBJ1-1; tentatively, D is TRBD1 (5 bases). V was pared by 0 bases and J by 1 base, with 10 bases between. The CDR3 is made up of 15 amino acids. CDR1 and CDR2 from the germline V gene are SGHTS and YDEGEE. CDR3 loop: CASSLGVDTNTEAFF. CDR3 bases: TGTGCCAGCAGCTTGGGGGTGGACACGAACACTGAAGCTTTCTTT.

The rearrangement uses TRBV5-1 and TRBJ2-5, with 7 bases that match TRBD1. The J call may be wrong; the DNA end is better matched by TRBJ2-7. The germline V gene encodes CDR1 SGHRS and CDR2 YFSETQ. The CDR3 is 13 amino acids. The DNA of the CDR3 is TGCGCCAGCAGCTTGGATAACAGGGGCGAGCAGTACTTC. Translated: CASSLDNRGEQYF.

The chain employs TRBV4-3 and TRBJ1-3; D might be TRBD1 (6 bases). The CDR3 runs 17 residues. Trimming removed 0 bases at V and 7 bases at J, with 19 bases between. CDR1 LGHNA and CDR2 YSLEER come from the germline V gene. CDR3 nucleotides: TGCGCCAGCAGCCAAGACACAGGGAGCCACCTCGGGAACACCATATATTTT. Amino acids: CASSQDTGSHLGNTIYF.

As concerns this clone: One end of the junction does not line up with germline, which may come from a read error. The chain carries TRBV5-1 and TRBJ2-6, with 7 bases matching TRBD1. The CDR3 spans 16 residues. Germline V lookup: CDR1 SGHRS, CDR2 YFSETQ. As DNA, the CDR3 is TGCGCCAGCAGCTTGGAGACAGGGTACGGGGCCAACGGCCTGACTTTC. The encoded protein is CASSLETGYGANGLTF.

The V and J genes are TRBV7-9 and TRBJ1-5, with 7 bases identical to TRBD1. Trimming cost V 5 bases and J 5 bases; bases outside gene matches: 3. This CDR3 is built from 13 residues. Germline V gene data show CDR1 as SEHNR and CDR2 as FQNEAQ (reference sequence). The CDR3 loop is CASSRQGDQPQHF. In nucleotides, the CDR3 is TGTGCCAGCAGCAGACAGGGCGATCAGCCCCAGCATTTT.

The chain carries TRBV28 and TRBJ2-2; D call uncertain. The germline V gene encodes CDR1 MDHEN and CDR2 SYDVKM. The CDR3 is 13 amino acids. Trimming took off 7 bases at V and 0 bases at J, with 6 bases between the two ends. Written as DNA, the CDR3 is TGTGCCAGCATTCAGTCGAACACCGGGGAGCTGTTTTTT. This codes for CASIQSNTGELFF.